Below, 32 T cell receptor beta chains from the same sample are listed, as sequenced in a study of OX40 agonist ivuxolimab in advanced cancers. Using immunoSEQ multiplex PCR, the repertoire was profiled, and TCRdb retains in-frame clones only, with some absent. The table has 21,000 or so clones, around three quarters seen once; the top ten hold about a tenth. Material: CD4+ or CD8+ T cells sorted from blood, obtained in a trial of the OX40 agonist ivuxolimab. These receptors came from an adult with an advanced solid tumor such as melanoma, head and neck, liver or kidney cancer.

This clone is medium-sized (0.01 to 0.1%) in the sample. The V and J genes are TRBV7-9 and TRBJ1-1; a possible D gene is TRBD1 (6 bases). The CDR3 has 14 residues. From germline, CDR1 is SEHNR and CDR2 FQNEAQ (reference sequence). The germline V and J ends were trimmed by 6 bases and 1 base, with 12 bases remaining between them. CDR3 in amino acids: CASRPDRRNTEAFF. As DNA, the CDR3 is TGTGCCAGCAGACCGGACAGAAGGAACACTGAAGCTTTCTTT.

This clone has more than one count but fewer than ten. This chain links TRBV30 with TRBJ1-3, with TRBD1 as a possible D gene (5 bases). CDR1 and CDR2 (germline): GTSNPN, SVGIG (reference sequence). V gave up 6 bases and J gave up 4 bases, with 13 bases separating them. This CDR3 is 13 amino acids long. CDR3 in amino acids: CACTGGSGNTIYF. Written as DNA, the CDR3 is TGTGCCTGTACTGGGGGATCGGGAAACACCATATATTTT.

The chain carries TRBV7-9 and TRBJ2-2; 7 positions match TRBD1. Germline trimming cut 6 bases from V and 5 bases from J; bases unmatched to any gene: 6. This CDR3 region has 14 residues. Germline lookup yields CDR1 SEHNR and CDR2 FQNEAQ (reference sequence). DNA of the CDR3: TGTGCCAGCAGGACAGGGTTTGAGACCGGGGAGCTGTTTTTT. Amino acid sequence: CASRTGFETGELFF.

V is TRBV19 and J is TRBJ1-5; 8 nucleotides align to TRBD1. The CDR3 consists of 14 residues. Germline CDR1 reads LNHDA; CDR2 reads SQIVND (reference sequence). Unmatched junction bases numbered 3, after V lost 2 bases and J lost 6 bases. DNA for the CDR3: TGTGCCAGTAGTATACAGGGGGCCGGTCAGCCCCAGCATTTT. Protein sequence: CASSIQGAGQPQHF.

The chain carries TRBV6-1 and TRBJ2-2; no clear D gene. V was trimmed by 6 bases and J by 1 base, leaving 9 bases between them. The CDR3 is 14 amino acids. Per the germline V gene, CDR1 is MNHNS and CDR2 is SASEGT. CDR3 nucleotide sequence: TGTGCCAGCAGGGGTCGCGGGAACACCGGGGAGCTGTTTTTT. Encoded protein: CASRGRGNTGELFF.

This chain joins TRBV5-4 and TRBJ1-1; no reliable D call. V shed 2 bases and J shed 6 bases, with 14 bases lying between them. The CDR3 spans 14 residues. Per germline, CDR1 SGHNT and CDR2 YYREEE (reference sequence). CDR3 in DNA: TGTGCCAGCAGCTTAGGCTCAATCTCCGCTGAAGCTTTCTTT. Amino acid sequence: CASSLGSISAEAFF.

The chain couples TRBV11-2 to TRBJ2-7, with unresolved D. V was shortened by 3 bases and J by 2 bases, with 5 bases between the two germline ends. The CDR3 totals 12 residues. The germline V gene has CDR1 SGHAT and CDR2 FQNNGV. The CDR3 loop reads CASSFRPYEQYF. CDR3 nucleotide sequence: TGTGCCAGCAGCTTCCGGCCCTACGAGCAGTACTTC.

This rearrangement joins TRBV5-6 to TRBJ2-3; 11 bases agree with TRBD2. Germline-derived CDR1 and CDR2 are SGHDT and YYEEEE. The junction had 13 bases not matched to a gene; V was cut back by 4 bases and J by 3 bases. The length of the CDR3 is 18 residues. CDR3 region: CASSPVGSGGAETDTQYF. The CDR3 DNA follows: TGTGCCAGCAGCCCAGTCGGTAGCGGGGGGGCTGAGACAGATACGCAGTATTTT.

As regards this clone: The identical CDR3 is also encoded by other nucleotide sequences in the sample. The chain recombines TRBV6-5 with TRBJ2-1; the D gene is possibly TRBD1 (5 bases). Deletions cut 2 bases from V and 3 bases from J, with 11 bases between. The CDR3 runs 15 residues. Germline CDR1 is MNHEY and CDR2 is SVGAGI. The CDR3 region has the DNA TGTGCCAGCAGTTACGGCAGGGAATTCTACAATGAGCAGTTCTTC. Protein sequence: CASSYGREFYNEQFF.

CDR3 nucleotide sequence: TGTGCCAGCAGCCAGAGGGGCCTCTATGGCTACACCTTC. Encoded protein: CASSQRGLYGYTF. The chain combines TRBV7-2 with TRBJ1-2; tentatively, D is TRBD1 (5 bases). V lost 5 bases to trimming and J lost 4 bases, with 11 bases between them. The CDR3 spans 13 residues. Germline-derived CDR1 and CDR2 are SGHTA and FQGNSA. The full variable domain, rest sourced from reference TRBV7-2 and TRBJ1-2, is GAGVSQSPSNKVTEKGKDVELRCDPISGHTALYWYRQSLGQGLEFLIYFQGNSAPDKSGLPSDRFSAERTGGSVSTLTIQRTQQEDSAVYLCASSQRGLYGYTFGSGTRLTVV.

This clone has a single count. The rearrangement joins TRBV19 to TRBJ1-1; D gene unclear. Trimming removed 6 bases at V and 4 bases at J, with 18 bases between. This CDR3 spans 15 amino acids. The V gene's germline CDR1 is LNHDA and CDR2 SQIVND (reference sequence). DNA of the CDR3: TGTGCCAGTAGCGAGCAATCCAAAGAACGCACTGAAGCTTTCTTT. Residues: CASSEQSKERTEAFF.

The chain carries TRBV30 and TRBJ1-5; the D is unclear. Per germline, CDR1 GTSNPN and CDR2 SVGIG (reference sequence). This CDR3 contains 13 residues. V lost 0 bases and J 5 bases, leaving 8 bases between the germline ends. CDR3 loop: CAWSVSGDQPQHF. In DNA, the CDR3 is TGTGCCTGGAGTGTAAGTGGGGATCAGCCCCAGCATTTT.

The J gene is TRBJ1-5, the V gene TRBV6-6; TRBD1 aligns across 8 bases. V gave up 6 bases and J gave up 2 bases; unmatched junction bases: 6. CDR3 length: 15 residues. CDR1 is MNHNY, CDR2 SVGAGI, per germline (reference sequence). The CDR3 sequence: CASRLGQGRNQPQHF. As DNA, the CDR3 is TGTGCCAGCAGACTTGGACAGGGACGCAATCAGCCCCAGCATTTT.

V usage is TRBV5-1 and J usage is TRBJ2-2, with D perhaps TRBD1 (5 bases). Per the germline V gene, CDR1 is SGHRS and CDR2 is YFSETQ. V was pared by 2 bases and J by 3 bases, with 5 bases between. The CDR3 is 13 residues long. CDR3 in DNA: TGCGCCAGCAGCTTCAGGGACACCGGGGAGCTGTTTTTT. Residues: CASSFRDTGELFF.

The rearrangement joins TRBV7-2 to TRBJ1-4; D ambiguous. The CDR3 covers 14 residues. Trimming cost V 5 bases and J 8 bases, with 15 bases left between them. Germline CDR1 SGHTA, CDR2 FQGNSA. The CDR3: CASSPGLRVEKLFF. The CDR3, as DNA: TGTGCCAGCAGCCCGGGTCTCAGAGTCGAAAAACTGTTTTTT.

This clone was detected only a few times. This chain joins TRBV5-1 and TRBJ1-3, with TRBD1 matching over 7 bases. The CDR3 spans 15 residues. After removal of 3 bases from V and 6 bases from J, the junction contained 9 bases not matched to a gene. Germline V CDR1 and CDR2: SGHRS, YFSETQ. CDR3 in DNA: TGCGCCAGCAGCTCCGGGACAGACACCGTAAACACCATATATTTT. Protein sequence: CASSSGTDTVNTIYF.

CDR3 sequence reads: CASRMEGTAGGYNEQFF. The CDR3 region has the DNA TGTGCCAGCAGGATGGAGGGGACAGCGGGGGGTTACAATGAGCAGTTCTTC. The chain combines TRBV4-2 with TRBJ2-1; 9 bases align to TRBD2. Per the germline V gene, CDR1 is LGHNA and CDR2 is YNFKEQ. The V gene end was trimmed by 6 bases and the J gene end by 4 bases; junction bases not matched to a gene: 13. This CDR3 has 17 residues.

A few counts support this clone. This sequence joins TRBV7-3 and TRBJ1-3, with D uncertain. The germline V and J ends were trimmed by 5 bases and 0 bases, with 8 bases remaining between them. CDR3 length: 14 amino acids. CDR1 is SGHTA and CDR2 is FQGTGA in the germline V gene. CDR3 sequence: CASSTGASGNTIYF. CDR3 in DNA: TGTGCCAGCAGCACCGGTGCCTCTGGAAACACCATATATTTT.

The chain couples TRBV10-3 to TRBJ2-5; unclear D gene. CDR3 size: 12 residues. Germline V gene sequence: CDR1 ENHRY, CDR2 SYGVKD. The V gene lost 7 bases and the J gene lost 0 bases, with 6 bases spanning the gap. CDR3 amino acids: CAIKTDQETQYF. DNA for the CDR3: TGTGCCATCAAAACAGACCAAGAGACCCAGTACTTC.

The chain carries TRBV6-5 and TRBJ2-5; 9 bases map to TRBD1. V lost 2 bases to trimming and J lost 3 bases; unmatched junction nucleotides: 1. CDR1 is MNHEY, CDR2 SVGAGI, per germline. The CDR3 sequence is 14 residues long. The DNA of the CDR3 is TGTGCCAGCAGTTACGGGACAGGGAAAGAGACCCAGTACTTC. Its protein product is CASSYGTGKETQYF.

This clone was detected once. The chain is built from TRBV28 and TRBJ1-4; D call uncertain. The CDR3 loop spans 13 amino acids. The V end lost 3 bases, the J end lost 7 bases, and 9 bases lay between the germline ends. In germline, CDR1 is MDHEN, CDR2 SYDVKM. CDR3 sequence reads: CASSFYESEKLFF. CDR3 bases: TGTGCCAGCAGTTTTTATGAGAGTGAAAAACTGTTTTTT. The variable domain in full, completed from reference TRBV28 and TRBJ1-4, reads DVKVTQSSRYLVKRTGEKVFLECVQDMDHENMFWYRQDPGLGLRLIYFSYDVKMKEKGDIPEGYSVSREKKERFSLILESASTNQTSMYLCASSFYESEKLFFGSGTQLSVL.

CDR3 in DNA: TGTGCCAGCAGCTTCTCGACAGGGGCCCAAATATACAATGAGCAGTTCTTC. It codes for CASSFSTGAQIYNEQFF. V is TRBV13 and J is TRBJ2-1; 8 bases map to TRBD1. V was pared by 3 bases and J by 4 bases, with 11 bases of the junction left unmatched. The V gene's germline CDR1 is PRHDT and CDR2 FYEKMQ (reference sequence). This CDR3 spans 17 amino acids.

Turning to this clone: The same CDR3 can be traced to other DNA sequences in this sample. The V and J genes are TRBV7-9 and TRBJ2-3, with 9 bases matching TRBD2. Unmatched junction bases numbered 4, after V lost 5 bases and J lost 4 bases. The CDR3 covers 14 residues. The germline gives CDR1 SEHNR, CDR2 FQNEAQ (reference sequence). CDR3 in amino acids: CASSQRLAADTQYF. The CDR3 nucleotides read TGTGCCAGCAGCCAGCGACTAGCGGCAGATACGCAGTATTTT.

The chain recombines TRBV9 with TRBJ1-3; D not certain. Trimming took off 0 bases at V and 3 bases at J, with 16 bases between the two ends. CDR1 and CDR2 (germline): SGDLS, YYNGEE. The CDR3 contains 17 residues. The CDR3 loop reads CASSVASPGTLGNTIYF. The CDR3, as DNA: TGTGCCAGCAGCGTAGCCAGCCCCGGTACACTTGGAAACACCATATATTTT.

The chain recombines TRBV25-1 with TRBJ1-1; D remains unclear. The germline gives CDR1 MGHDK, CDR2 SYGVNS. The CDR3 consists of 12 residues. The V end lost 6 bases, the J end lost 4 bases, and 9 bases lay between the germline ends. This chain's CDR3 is CASSTRLTEAFF. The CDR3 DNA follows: TGTGCCAGCAGCACCAGGCTCACTGAAGCTTTCTTT.

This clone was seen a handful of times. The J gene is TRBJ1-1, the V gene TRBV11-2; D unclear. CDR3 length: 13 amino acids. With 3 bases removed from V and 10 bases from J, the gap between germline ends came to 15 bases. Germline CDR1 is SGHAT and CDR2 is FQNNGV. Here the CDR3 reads CASSLSGRPGAFF. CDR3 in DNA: TGTGCCAGCAGCTTGTCCGGAAGACCCGGAGCTTTCTTT.

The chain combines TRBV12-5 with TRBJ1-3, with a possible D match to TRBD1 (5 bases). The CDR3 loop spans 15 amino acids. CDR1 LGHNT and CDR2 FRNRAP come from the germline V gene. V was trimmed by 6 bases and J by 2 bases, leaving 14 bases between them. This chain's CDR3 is CASGDGALPGNTIYF. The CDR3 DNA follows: TGTGCTAGTGGAGACGGGGCTCTCCCTGGAAACACCATATATTTT.

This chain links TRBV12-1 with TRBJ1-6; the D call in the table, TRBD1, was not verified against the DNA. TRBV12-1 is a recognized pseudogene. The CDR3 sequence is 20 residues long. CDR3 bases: TGTGCCAGCAGCTTTGGGAAATCCGCGGGACAGGGGGTTCTTGAGACACCCCTCCACTTT. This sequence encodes CASSFGKSAGQGVLETPLHF.

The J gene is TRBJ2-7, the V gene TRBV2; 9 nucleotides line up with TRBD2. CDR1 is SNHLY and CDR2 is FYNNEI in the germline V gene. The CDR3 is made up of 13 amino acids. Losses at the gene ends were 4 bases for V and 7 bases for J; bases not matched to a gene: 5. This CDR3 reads CASSGAGGGEQYF. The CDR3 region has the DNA TGTGCCAGCAGTGGGGCGGGAGGGGGAGAGCAGTACTTC. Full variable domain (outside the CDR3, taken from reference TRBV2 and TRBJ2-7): EPEVTQTPSHQVTQMGQEVILRCVPISNHLYFYWYRQILGQKVEFLVSFYNNEISEKSEIFDDQFSVERPDGSNFTLKIRSTKLEDSAMYFCASSGAGGGEQYFGPGTRLTVT.

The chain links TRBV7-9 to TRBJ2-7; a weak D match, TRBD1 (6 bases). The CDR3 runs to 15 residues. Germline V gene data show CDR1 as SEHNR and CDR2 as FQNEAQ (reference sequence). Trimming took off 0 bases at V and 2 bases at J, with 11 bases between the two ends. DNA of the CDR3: TGTGCCAGCAGCTTAGCCACAGGGCGTACCTACGAGCAGTACTTC. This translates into CASSLATGRTYEQYF.

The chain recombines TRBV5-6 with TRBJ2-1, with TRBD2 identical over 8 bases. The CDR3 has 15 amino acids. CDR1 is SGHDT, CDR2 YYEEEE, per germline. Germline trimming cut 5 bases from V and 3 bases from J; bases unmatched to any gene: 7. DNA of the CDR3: TGTGCCAGCAGTCCTTTAGCGGGGTTCTACAATGAGCAGTTCTTC. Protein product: CASSPLAGFYNEQFF.

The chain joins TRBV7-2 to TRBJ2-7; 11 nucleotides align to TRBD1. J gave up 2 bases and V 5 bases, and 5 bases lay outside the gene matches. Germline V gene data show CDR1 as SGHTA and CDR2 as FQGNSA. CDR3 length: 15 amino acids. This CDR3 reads CASSIRDRGTYEQYF. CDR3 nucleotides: TGTGCCAGCAGCATCCGGGACAGGGGGACCTACGAGCAGTACTTC.